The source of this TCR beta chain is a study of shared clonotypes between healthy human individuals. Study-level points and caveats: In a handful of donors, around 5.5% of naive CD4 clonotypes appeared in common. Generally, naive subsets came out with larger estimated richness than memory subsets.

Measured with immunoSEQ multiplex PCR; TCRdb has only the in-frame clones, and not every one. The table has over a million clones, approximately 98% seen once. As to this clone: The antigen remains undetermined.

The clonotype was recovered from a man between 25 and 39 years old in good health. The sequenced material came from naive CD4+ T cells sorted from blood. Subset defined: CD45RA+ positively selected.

DNA for the CDR3: TGCAGCGTTGACGGTCTAGCGGGATCGATTGAGACCCAGTACTTC. Translating it yields CSVDGLAGSIETQYF. This rearrangement joins TRBV29-1 to TRBJ2-5, with 9 bases matching TRBD2. Trimming cost V 3 bases and J 5 bases; bases outside gene matches: 10. The CDR3 is 15 amino acids. Germline V gene data show CDR1 as SQVTM and CDR2 as ANQGSEA.